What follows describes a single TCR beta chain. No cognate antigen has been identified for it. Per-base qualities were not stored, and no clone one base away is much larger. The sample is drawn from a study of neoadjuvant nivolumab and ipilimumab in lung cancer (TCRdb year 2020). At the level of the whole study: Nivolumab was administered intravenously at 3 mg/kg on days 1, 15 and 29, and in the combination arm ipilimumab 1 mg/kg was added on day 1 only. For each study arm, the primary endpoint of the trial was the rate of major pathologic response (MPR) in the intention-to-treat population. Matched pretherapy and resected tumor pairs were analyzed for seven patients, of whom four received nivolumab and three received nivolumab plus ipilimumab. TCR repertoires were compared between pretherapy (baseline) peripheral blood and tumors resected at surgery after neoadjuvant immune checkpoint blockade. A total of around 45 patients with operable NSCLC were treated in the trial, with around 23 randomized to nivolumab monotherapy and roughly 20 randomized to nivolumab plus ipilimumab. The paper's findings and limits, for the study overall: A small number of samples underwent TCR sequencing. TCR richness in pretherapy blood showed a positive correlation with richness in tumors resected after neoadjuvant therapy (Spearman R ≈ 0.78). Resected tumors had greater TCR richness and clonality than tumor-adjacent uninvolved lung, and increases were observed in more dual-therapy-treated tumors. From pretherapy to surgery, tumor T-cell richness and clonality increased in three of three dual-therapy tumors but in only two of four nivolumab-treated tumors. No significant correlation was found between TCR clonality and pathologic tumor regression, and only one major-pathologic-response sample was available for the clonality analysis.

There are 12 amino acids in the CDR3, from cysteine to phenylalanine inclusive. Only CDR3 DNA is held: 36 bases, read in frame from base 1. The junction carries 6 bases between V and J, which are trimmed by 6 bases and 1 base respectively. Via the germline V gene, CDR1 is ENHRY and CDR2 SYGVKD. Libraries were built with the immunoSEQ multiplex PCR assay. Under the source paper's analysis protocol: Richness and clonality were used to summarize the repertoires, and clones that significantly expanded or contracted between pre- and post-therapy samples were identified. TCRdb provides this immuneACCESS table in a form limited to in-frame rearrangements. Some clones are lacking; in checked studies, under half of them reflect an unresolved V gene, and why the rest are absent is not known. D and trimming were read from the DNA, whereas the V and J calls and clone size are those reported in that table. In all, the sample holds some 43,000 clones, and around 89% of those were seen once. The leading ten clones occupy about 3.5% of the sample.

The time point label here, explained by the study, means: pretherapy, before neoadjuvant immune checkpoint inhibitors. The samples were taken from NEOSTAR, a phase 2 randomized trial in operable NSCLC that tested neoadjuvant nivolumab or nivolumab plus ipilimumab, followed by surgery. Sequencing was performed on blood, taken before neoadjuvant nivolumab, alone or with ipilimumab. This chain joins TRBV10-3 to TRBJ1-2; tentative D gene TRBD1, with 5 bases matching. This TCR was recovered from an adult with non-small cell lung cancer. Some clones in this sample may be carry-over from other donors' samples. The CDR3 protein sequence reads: CAIRGDNYGYTF. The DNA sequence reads TGTGCCATCAGAGGGGATAACTATGGCTACACCTTC.